These T cell receptor beta chains were read from a single sample in a study of T cells in Graves' hyperthyroidism and ophthalmopathy. TCRdb re-called the multiplex PCR reads through MiXCR, storing one row per CDR3 protein. Of about 520,000 distinct CDR3 sequences in the sample, roughly a quarter were seen once. The specimen was blood. These receptors all stem from a woman aged 25-40 years with Graves' ophthalmopathy. Both conserved end residues are part of each CDR3. Each record gives: J gene, V gene, CDR3 protein.

TRBJ1-1,TRBV29-1,CSAETRNTEAFF
TRBJ2-7,TRBV5-1,CASSPKTGGYEQYF
TRBJ1-1,TRBV5-1,CASSLAGLPNTEAFF
TRBJ1-2,TRBV28,CASVQGGWYGYTF
TRBJ2-7,TRBV20-1,CSARLWYEQYF
TRBJ1-1,TRBV5-4,CASSLGGQGAAPMNTEAFF
TRBJ1-1,TRBV7-9,CASSLADSEAFF
TRBJ1-2,TRBV20-1,CSASTGNEALSYGYTF
TRBJ2-5,TRBV7-3,CASSSLAEQETQYF
TRBJ1-1,TRBV10-3,CAIGLGDNTEAFF
TRBJ1-1,TRBV30,CAWSRGQGLAAFF
TRBJ2-7,TRBV19,CASSRLAGDYEQYF
TRBJ1-2,TRBV18,CASSPLGVSYGYTF
TRBJ1-1,TRBV9,CASSPKTGGDTEAFF
TRBJ1-5,TRBV12-3/TRBV12-4,CASSREGPYSNQPQHF
TRBJ1-2,TRBV12-3/TRBV12-4,CASSPPNLYGYTF
TRBJ2-7,TRBV14,CASSQGMRDRGRRIYEQYF
TRBJ2-7,TRBV20-1,CSAALDGRTYEQYF